This T cell receptor beta chain was recorded in a study of CXCR3-negative and CXCR3-positive naive CD8 T cells (dated by TCRdb to about 2019). Context from the whole study: In total, approximately 130 million TRB reads were obtained, or roughly 1.5 +/- 0.3 million reads per library. Diversity and physicochemical repertoire analyses were performed on around 10 donors pooled from two independent experiments. Naive subsets from 5 donors and memory cells from 3 donors were included in the TRBV-TRBJ cluster analysis. The full study reports these points: Because surface CD5, which has been linked to self-reactivity in mice, was comparable between naive subsets, TCR interaction strength was also inferred from TRB CDR3 physicochemical properties. Compared with CXCR3-negative naive cells, CXCR3-positive naive cells had TRB CDR3s with higher hydrophobicity (lower Kidera factor 4), lower energy, and higher strength and volume indices. Both naive subsets had comparably high repertoire diversity, while memory CD8+ T cells had much lower repertoire diversity. TRBV-TRBJ usage was similar between naive CXCR3-negative and CXCR3-positive cells from the same donor, while memory cells showed distinct patterns. Because CXCR3 expression was partially decreased after cryopreservation, freshly isolated PBMCs were used for most assays.

For every CD8+ T cell subset, around 300,000 cells were flow-sorted straight into RLT lysis buffer, and each subset was sorted in triplicate. To exclude memory contaminants, naive CD8+ T cells were stringently defined as CD45RO-CCR7+CD27+CD95-. Peripheral blood mononuclear cells were isolated from buffy coats using standard density gradient centrifugation. A FACSAria III was used to flow-sort naive CD8+ T cells into CXCR3-negative and CXCR3-positive populations. Total RNA was extracted from sorted cells using an RNeasy Mini Kit. Concerning this clonotype itself: Its recognized antigen is unknown.

In the germline V gene, CDR1 corresponds to SGHRS and CDR2 to YFSETQ. The CDR3 numbers 14 residues from cysteine through phenylalanine. No DNA is listed. The sample was run on a NextSeq 550. The Human TCR Profiling Kit (MiLaboratory) was used to make UMI-labeled 5' RACE TRB cDNA libraries. cDNA synthesis used the entire amount of extracted RNA, and PCR amplification then used the entire amount of cDNA produced. The libraries were made side by side, with each library going through the same number of PCR cycles. The authors processed their data as follows. With a minimum of two reads required per UMI, MIGEC and MiXCR pulled out about 52,000 +/- 9,100 unique UMI-labeled TRB cDNA molecules from each library. Each library averaged about 38,000 +/- 11,000 functional in-frame TRB CDR3 nucleotide clonotypes without stop codons. After downsampling to 5000 UMI-labeled TRB molecules per sample, diversity metrics, including normalized Shannon-Wiener and Chao1, were computed in VDJtools. VDJtools was used to calculate clonotype-size-weighted physicochemical properties of the central five CDR3 residues, namely interaction energy, strength, volume and Kidera factor 4. After reprocessing by TCRdb, each CDR3 protein sequence is one entry, and no DNA is given. V and J calls and clone size were set by TCRdb, not the authors. The sample's table lists a count of about 130,000 distinct CDR3 sequences. The top ten clonotypes cover 0.45% to 0.55% of the sample.

The chain is encoded by TRBV5-1 joined to TRBJ2-7; TCRdb picks TRBD1, but there is no DNA to check that call. This clonotype was obtained from a human donor in good health. Some clones in this sample may be carry-over from other donors' samples. The sample was naive CXCR3- CD8+ T cells from blood. This specimen's cell subset or site label, interpreted: CD45RO-CCR7+CD27+CD95- naive CD8+ T cells lacking CXCR3 (TNR3-). Here the CDR3 is given as CASSLAGQSYGQYF.